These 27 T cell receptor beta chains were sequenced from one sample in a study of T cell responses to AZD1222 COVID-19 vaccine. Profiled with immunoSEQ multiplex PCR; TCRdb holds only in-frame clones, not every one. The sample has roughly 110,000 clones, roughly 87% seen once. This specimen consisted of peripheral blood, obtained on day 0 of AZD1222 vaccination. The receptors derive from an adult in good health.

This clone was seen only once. The CDR3 DNA sequence: TGTGCCAGTATGCAACGCTCAGGGGGCTCCTACGAGCAGTACTTC. Its translation is CASMQRSGGSYEQYF. The genes are TRBV19 and TRBJ2-7, with 7 nucleotides matching TRBD1. This CDR3 has 15 amino acids. V dropped 7 bases and J dropped 0; count of bases not matched to a gene: 9. The germline V gene has CDR1 LNHDA and CDR2 SQIVND (reference sequence).

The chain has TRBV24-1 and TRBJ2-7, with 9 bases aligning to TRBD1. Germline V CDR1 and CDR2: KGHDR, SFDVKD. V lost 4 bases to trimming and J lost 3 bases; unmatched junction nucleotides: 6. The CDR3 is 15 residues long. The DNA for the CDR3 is TGTGCCACCAGTGACTCTGGACAGGGGATCTACGAGCAGTACTTC. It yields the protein CATSDSGQGIYEQYF.

The CDR3 reads CATSRGGTGNSPLHF. DNA for the CDR3: TGTGCCACCAGCAGAGGGGGGACAGGTAATTCACCCCTCCACTTT. The J gene is TRBJ1-6, the V gene TRBV15, with TRBD1 identical over 8 bases. The germline V gene encodes CDR1 LNHNV and CDR2 YYDKDF (reference sequence). V gave up 1 base and J gave up 6 bases; unmatched junction bases: 2. The CDR3 is 15 residues long. Combining the CDR3 with reference TRBV15 and TRBJ1-6 gives the whole variable domain DAMVIQNPRYQVTQFGKPVTLSCSQTLNHNVMYWYQQKSSQAPKLLFHYYDKDFNNEADTPDNFQSRRPNTSFCFLDIRSPGLGDTAMYLCATSRGGTGNSPLHFGNGTRLTVT.

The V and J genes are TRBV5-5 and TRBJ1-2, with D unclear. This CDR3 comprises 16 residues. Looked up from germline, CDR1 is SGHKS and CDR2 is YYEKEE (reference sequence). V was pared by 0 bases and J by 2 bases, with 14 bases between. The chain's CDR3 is CASSLARSDPNYGYTF. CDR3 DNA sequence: TGTGCCAGCAGCTTGGCCCGGTCGGACCCAAACTATGGCTACACCTTC.

CDR3 nucleotide sequence: TGTGCCAGCAGCTTGGGATTTAGCGGGGGGGCGGCAGATACGCAGTATTTT. It translates to CASSLGFSGGAADTQYF. The rearrangement links TRBV5-6 to TRBJ2-3; 11 bases are a match to TRBD2. The V segment lost 0 bases and the J segment 4 bases; nucleotides outside the gene matches: 7. From germline, CDR1 is SGHDT and CDR2 YYEEEE. CDR3 length: 17 amino acids.

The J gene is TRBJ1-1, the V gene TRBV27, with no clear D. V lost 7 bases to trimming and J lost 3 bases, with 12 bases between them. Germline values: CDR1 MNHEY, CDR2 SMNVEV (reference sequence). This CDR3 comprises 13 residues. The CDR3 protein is CASKHTQYTEAFF. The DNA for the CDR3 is TGTGCCAGCAAACATACACAGTACACTGAAGCTTTCTTT.

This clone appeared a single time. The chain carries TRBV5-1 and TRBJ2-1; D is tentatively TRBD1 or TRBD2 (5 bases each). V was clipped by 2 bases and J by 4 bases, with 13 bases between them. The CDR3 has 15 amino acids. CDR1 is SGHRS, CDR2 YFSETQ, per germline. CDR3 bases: TGCGCCAGCAGCTTCACCGGGACCAGTTACAATGAGCAGTTCTTC. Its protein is CASSFTGTSYNEQFF.

In nucleotides, the CDR3 is TGTGCCAGCAGCTACAACCAAGAGACCCAGTACTTC. Its translation: CASSYNQETQYF. The rearrangement joins TRBV27 to TRBJ2-5, with unresolved D. Germline values: CDR1 MNHEY, CDR2 SMNVEV (reference sequence). This CDR3 spans 12 amino acids. V was pared by 6 bases and J by 0 bases, with 5 bases between.

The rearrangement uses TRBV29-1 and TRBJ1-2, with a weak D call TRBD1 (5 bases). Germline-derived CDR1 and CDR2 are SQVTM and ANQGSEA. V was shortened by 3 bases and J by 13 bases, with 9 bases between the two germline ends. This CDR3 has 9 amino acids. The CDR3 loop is CSVEGRATF. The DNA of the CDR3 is TGCAGCGTTGAGGGCAGGGCCACCTTC. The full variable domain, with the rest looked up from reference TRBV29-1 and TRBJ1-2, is SAVISQKPSRDICQRGTSLTIQCQVDSQVTMMFWYRQQPGQSLTLIATANQGSEATYESGFVIDKFPISRPNLTFSTLTVSNMSPEDSSIYLCSVEGRATFGSGTRLTVV.

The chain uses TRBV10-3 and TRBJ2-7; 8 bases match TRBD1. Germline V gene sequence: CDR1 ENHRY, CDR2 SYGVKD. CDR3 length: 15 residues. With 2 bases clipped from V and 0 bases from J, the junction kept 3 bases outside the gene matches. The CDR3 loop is CAISERGTGSYEQYF. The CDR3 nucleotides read TGTGCCATCAGTGAGAGGGGGACAGGCTCCTACGAGCAGTACTTC.

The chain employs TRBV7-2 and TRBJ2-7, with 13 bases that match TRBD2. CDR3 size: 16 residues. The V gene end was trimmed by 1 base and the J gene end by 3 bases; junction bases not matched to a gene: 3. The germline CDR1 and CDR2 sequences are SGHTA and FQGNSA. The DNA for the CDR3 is TGTGCCAGCAGCTTAGGACTAGCGGGGGGTCGCTACGAGCAGTACTTC. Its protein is CASSLGLAGGRYEQYF.

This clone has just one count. Written as DNA, the CDR3 is TGTGCCAGCAGTCCTTCCCGGGACAGGGTCCTTGGCTACACCTTC. Translating gives CASSPSRDRVLGYTF. This chain uses TRBV28 with TRBJ1-2; 9 positions agree with TRBD1. Trimming at V came to 5 bases and at J to 7 bases, leaving 11 bases not matched to a gene. Germline CDR1 reads MDHEN; CDR2 reads SYDVKM. There are 15 residues in the CDR3.

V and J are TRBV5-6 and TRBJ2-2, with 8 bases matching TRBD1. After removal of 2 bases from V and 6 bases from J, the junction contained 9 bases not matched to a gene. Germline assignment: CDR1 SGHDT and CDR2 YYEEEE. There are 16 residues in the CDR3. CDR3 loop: CASSLGTGFIAGELFF. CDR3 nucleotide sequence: TGTGCCAGCAGCTTAGGGACAGGCTTTATAGCCGGGGAGCTGTTTTTT. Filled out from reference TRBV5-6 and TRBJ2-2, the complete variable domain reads DAGVTQSPTHLIKTRGQQVTLRCSPKSGHDTVSWYQQALGQGPQFIFQYYEEEERQRGNFPDRFSGHQFPNYSSELNVNALLLGDSALYLCASSLGTGFIAGELFFGEGSRLTVL.

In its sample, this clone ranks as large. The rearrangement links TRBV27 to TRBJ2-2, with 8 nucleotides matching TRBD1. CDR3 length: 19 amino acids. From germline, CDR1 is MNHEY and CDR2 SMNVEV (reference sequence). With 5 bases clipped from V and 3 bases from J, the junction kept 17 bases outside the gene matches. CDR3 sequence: CASSTTGYRGIRHTGELFF. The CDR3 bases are TGTGCCAGCAGTACTACCGGCTACAGGGGGATTAGGCACACCGGGGAGCTGTTTTTT.

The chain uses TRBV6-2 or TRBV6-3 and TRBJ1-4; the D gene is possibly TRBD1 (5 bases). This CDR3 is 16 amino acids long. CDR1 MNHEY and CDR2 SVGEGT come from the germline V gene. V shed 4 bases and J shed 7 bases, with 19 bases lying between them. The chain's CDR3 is CASSSPQGAHPEKLFF. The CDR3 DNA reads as TGTGCCAGCAGTTCCCCGCAGGGTGCTCACCCTGAAAAACTGTTTTTT.

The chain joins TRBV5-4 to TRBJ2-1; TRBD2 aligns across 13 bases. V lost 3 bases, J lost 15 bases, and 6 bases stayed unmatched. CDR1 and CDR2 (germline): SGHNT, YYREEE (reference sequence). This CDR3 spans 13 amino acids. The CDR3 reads CASSSGLAGDRFF. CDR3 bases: TGTGCCAGCAGCTCTGGACTAGCGGGGGATCGGTTCTTC. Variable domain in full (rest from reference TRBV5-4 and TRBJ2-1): ETGVTQSPTHLIKTRGQQVTLRCSSQSGHNTVSWYQQALGQGPQFIFQYYREEENGRGNFPPRFSGLQFPNYSSELNVNALELDDSALYLCASSSGLAGDRFFGPGTRLTVL.

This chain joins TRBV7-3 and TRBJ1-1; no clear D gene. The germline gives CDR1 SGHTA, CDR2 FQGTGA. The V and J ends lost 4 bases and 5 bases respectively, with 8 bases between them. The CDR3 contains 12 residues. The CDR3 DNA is TGTGCCAGCAGCTCACAAGGGACTGAAGCTTTCTTT. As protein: CASSSQGTEAFF.

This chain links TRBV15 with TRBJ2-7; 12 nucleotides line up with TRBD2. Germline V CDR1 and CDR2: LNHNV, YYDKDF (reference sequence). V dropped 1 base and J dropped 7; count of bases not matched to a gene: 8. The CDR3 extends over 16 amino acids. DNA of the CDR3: TGTGCCACCAGCAGAGGCCTAGCGGGAGGGCCTAGGGAGCAGTACTTC. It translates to CATSRGLAGGPREQYF.

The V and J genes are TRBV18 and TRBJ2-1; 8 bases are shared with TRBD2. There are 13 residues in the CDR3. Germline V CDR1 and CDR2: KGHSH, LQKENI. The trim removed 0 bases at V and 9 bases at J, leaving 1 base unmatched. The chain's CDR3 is CASSPPSGVEQFF. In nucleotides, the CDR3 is TGTGCCAGCTCACCACCTAGCGGGGTTGAGCAGTTCTTC.

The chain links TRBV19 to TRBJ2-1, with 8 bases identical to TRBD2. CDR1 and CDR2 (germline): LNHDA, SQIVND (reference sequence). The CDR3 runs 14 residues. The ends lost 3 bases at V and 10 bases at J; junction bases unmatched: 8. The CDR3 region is CASSILGSGGEQFF. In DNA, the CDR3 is TGTGCCAGTAGTATCTTAGGAAGCGGGGGCGAGCAGTTCTTC.

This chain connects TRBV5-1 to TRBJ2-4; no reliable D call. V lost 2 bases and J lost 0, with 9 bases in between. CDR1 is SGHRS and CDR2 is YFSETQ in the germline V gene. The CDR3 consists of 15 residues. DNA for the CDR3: TGCGCCAGCAGCTTAGGAGCTTTAGCCAAAAACATTCAGTACTTC. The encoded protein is CASSLGALAKNIQYF.

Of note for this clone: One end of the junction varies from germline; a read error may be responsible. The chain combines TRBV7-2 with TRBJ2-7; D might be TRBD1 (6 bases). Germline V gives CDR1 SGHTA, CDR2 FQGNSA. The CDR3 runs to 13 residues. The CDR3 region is CASSLDRLYEQYF. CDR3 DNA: TGTGCCAGCAGTTTAGACAGGCTCTACGAGCAGTACTTC.

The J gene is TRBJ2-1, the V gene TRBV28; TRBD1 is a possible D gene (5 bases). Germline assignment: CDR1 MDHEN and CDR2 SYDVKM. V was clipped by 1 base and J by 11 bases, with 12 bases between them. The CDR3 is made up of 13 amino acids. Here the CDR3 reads CASSLYTGRQQFF. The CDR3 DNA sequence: TGTGCCAGCAGTTTATATACAGGACGACAGCAGTTCTTC.

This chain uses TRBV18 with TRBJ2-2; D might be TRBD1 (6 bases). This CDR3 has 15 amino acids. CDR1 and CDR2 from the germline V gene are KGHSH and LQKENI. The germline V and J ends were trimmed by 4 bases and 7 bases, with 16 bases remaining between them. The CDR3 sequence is CASSRTGTPVGELFF. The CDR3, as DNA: TGTGCCAGCTCACGAACAGGGACCCCAGTCGGGGAGCTGTTTTTT.

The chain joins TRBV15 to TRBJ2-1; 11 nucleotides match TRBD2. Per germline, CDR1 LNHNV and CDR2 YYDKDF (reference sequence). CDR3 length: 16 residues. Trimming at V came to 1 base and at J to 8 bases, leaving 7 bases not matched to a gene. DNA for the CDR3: TGTGCCACCAGCAGAGCCGGGACTAGCGGACCGGATGAGCAGTTCTTC. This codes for CATSRAGTSGPDEQFF.

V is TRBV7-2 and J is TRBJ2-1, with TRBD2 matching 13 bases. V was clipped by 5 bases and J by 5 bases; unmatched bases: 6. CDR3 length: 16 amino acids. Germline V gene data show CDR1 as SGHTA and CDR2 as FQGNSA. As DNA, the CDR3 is TGTGCCAGCAGCGTTGCCGGGACTAGCGGGAACAATGAGCAGTTCTTC. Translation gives CASSVAGTSGNNEQFF.

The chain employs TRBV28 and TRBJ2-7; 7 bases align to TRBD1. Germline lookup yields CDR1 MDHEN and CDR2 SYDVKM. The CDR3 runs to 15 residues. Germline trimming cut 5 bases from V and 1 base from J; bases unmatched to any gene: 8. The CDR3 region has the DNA TGTGCCAGCAGTCCCCAGACAGGGCGGTCCTACGAGCAGTACTTC. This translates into CASSPQTGRSYEQYF.